This T cell receptor beta chain comes out of a study of control samples from healthy donors and cancer patients. Assay used: immunoSEQ multiplex PCR; TCRdb lists only in-frame clones, some missing. The sample has under 200,000 clones; 70% to 90% are singletons. This CDR3 is 13 amino acids long. V lost 0 bases and J 4 bases, leaving 7 bases between the germline ends. CDR1 and CDR2 from the germline V gene are SGHDT and YYEEEE. The chain combines TRBV5-6 with TRBJ1-2, with D unclear. This TCR was sampled from a woman younger than 45 in good health. The sequencing input was blood. The CDR3 coding sequence is TGTGCCAGCAGCTTGGGAGGGAGCTATGGCTACACCTTC. Amino acid sequence: CASSLGGSYGYTF. Using reference TRBV5-6 and TRBJ1-2 for the parts outside the CDR3, the full variable domain is DAGVTQSPTHLIKTRGQQVTLRCSPKSGHDTVSWYQQALGQGPQFIFQYYEEEERQRGNFPDRFSGHQFPNYSSELNVNALLLGDSALYLCASSLGGSYGYTFGSGTRLTVV.